The next 31 T cell receptor beta chains were all read from a single sample in a study of brain T cells in children with intractable seizures. The protocol was immunoSEQ multiplex PCR, while the TCRdb copy is restricted to in-frame clones and leaves out a portion. This table has 78,000 or so clones, more than 75% appearing once. The input for sequencing was peripheral blood, taken at surgery. The source of these receptors is a girl aged 2-10 years with Rasmussen encephalitis and intractable seizures.

V usage is TRBV3-1 (or the pseudogene TRBV3-2) and J usage is TRBJ1-2, with unresolved D. The CDR3 is 13 amino acids. Germline CDR1 and CDR2: LGHDT and YNNKEL (reference sequence). Trimming cost V 0 bases and J 5 bases, with 7 bases left between them. CDR3 sequence reads: CASSQDDVYGYTF. The CDR3 nucleotides are TGTGCCAGCAGCCAAGATGACGTTTATGGCTACACCTTC.

This rearrangement joins TRBV6-5 to TRBJ2-2, with unresolved D. CDR1 is MNHEY, CDR2 SVGAGI, per germline. V dropped 2 bases and J dropped 0 bases, with 4 bases sitting between them. The CDR3 length is 14 residues. The DNA for the CDR3 is TGTGCCAGCAGTTACGGACCGAACACCGGGGAGCTGTTTTTT. Its translation is CASSYGPNTGELFF.

This clone was observed a single time. The CDR3 region is CASSYNAGRVTDTQYF. The CDR3 DNA is TGTGCCAGCAGTTATAATGCGGGACGGGTCACAGATACGCAGTATTTT. The J gene is TRBJ2-3, the V gene TRBV6-5, with D perhaps matching TRBD2 (6 bases). V lost 3 bases, J lost 2 bases, and 15 bases lay in between. This CDR3 is built from 16 residues. Germline V gene data show CDR1 as MNHEY and CDR2 as SVGAGI.

CDR3 in DNA: TGTGCCAGTAGGAAGACAGGGGCGAATGGCTACACCTTC. It yields the protein CASRKTGANGYTF. The rearrangement joins TRBV19 to TRBJ1-2; 8 bases map to TRBD1. J lost 6 bases, V lost 6 bases, and 6 bases had no gene match. This CDR3 comprises 13 residues. Germline CDR1 LNHDA, CDR2 SQIVND (reference sequence).

CDR3 DNA sequence: TGTGCCAGCAGTGAATCAAAGTTAGCCAAAAACATTCAGTACTTC. Its protein is CASSESKLAKNIQYF. This chain uses TRBV6-1 with TRBJ2-4; unclear D gene. This CDR3 has 15 residues. Germline V CDR1 and CDR2: MNHNS, SASEGT. V lost 2 bases, J lost 0 bases, and 8 bases lay in between.

This chain joins TRBV12-3 or TRBV12-4 and TRBJ1-2; D uncertain. This CDR3 is 12 amino acids long. Deletions cut 3 bases from V and 5 bases from J, with 7 bases between. The CDR3 DNA is TGTGCCAGCAGTTTTTCGGTTTATGGCTACACCTTC. Its translation is CASSFSVYGYTF.

The rearrangement uses TRBV28 and TRBJ2-2; D possibly corresponds to TRBD1 (5 bases). Germline assignment: CDR1 MDHEN and CDR2 SYDVKM. The CDR3 extends over 16 amino acids. V was cut by 5 bases and J by 1 base, with 14 bases left in between. The CDR3, as DNA: TGTGCCAGCAGTGGGGCCGGTTTCATGAACACCGGGGAGCTGTTTTTT. This translates into CASSGAGFMNTGELFF.

The rearrangement links TRBV27 to TRBJ1-2; D not certain. Between the trimmed V and J ends, which lost 5 bases and 4 bases, there was a span of 14 bases. This CDR3 has 14 residues. Germline values: CDR1 MNHEY, CDR2 SMNVEV (reference sequence). In DNA, the CDR3 is TGTGCCAGCAGTAAAAACCCCACAGTCTATGGCTACACCTTC. This encodes CASSKNPTVYGYTF.

The chain employs TRBV18 and TRBJ1-4, with TRBD1 identical over 7 bases. After removal of 3 bases from V and 7 bases from J, the junction contained 8 bases not matched to a gene. This CDR3 region has 15 residues. CDR1 and CDR2 (germline): KGHSH, LQKENI. The CDR3 DNA reads as TGTGCCAGCTCACCCGACAGGGCGAGTCGTGAAAAACTGTTTTTT. Translating it yields CASSPDRASREKLFF.

This chain links TRBV5-1 with TRBJ1-2, with D unresolved. The CDR3 is 13 residues long. Germline loops: CDR1 SGHRS, CDR2 YFSETQ. V lost 0 bases and J 6 bases, leaving 9 bases between the germline ends. CDR3 in DNA: TGCGCCAGCAGCTTGGAATCAGGTCATGGCTACACCTTC. Translation: CASSLESGHGYTF.

CDR3 nucleotide sequence: TGTGCCAGCTCCGGGCTCGTGGACGAGCAGTACTTC. Translation gives CASSGLVDEQYF. J is TRBJ2-7 and V is TRBV25-1; D is undetermined. Germline loops: CDR1 MGHDK, CDR2 SYGVNS. V gave up 8 bases and J gave up 5 bases, with 13 bases separating them. The CDR3 sequence is 12 residues long.

The chain has TRBV5-4 and TRBJ2-7; D may be TRBD2 (5 bases). The CDR3 covers 13 residues. Germline assignment: CDR1 SGHNT and CDR2 YYREEE (reference sequence). Trimming stripped 9 bases from V and 0 bases from J, with 13 bases between. DNA for the CDR3: TGTGCCACCGGGAAGCGGTCCTCCTACGAGCAGTACTTC. It translates to CATGKRSSYEQYF.

Points on this clone: Compared with germline, one end of the junction differs, possibly owing to a read error. The rearrangement joins TRBV3-1 (or the pseudogene TRBV3-2) to TRBJ2-5; possible D gene TRBD2, 6 bases. Germline V gene data show CDR1 as LGHDT and CDR2 as YNNKEL (reference sequence). This CDR3 spans 13 amino acids. CDR3 sequence: CASRGAPQKTQYF. CDR3 in DNA: TGTGCCAGCCGCGGGGCCCCCCAAAAGACCCAGTACTTC.

The chain combines TRBV6-5 with TRBJ1-1, with a possible D match to TRBD1 (5 bases). The germline gives CDR1 MNHEY, CDR2 SVGAGI. The CDR3 spans 14 residues. Trimming cost V 0 bases and J 11 bases, with 16 bases left between them. The CDR3 loop reads CASSYSAGRAGAFF. The CDR3 region has the DNA TGTGCCAGCAGTTACTCGGCAGGCAGGGCTGGGGCTTTCTTT.

The J gene is TRBJ2-3, the V gene TRBV15; 9 nucleotides agree with TRBD2. The CDR3 contains 17 residues. V lost 1 base, J lost 0 bases, and 5 bases stayed unmatched. CDR1 and CDR2 (germline): LNHNV, YYDKDF (reference sequence). The CDR3 DNA reads as TGTGCCACCAGCAGAGGGAGACTAGCGGATAGCACAGATACGCAGTATTTT. It codes for CATSRGRLADSTDTQYF.

This rearrangement joins TRBV6-2 or TRBV6-3 to TRBJ2-3; the match to TRBD2 covers 7 bases. From germline, CDR1 is MNHEY and CDR2 SVGEGT. V lost 5 bases, J lost 6 bases, and 14 bases stayed unmatched. The CDR3 is 16 amino acids. The CDR3 protein is CASSGRGGSYHDTQYF. The CDR3 DNA sequence: TGTGCCAGCAGTGGAAGAGGCGGGAGTTACCACGATACGCAGTATTTT.

This clone was observed once. The genes are TRBV19 and TRBJ1-2; unclear D gene. The germline V gene encodes CDR1 LNHDA and CDR2 SQIVND (reference sequence). V was shortened by 4 bases and J by 1 base, with 4 bases between the two germline ends. CDR3 length equals 12 residues. The CDR3 loop reads CASSRVNYGYTF. The CDR3 DNA sequence: TGTGCCAGTAGTAGAGTTAACTATGGCTACACCTTC.

The rearrangement uses TRBV28 and TRBJ2-7; D may be TRBD2 (5 bases). CDR1 is MDHEN and CDR2 is SYDVKM in the germline V gene. Deletions cut 5 bases from V and 7 bases from J, with 18 bases between. The CDR3 spans 14 residues. The CDR3 sequence is CASSLRTDSGEQYF. The DNA for the CDR3 is TGTGCCAGCAGTCTCCGGACGGACTCCGGTGAGCAGTACTTC.

In this sample, this clone turned up once. The chain is built from TRBV6-5 and TRBJ1-2; D may be TRBD1 (5 bases). V was clipped by 4 bases and J by 7 bases, with 16 bases between them. The CDR3 contains 14 residues. CDR1 is MNHEY, CDR2 SVGAGI, per germline. CDR3 amino acids: CASSSPGALSGYTF. CDR3 sequence (DNA): TGTGCCAGCAGTTCTCCCGGGGCCCTGTCTGGCTACACCTTC.

The CDR3 DNA reads as TGTGCCAGCAGCTTAGATCAGCGGAGCTCCTATAATTCACCCCTCCACTTT. It yields the protein CASSLDQRSSYNSPLHF. The chain carries TRBV11-2 and TRBJ1-6, with D unclear. The CDR3 loop spans 17 amino acids. Germline V gene lookup returns CDR1 SGHAT and CDR2 FQNNGV. V was pared by 0 bases and J by 0 bases, with 9 bases between.

The chain joins TRBV29-1 to TRBJ1-4; D perhaps matches TRBD1 (6 bases). The CDR3 covers 16 residues. CDR1 SQVTM and CDR2 ANQGSEA come from the germline V gene. V was shortened by 1 base and J by 4 bases, with 16 bases between the two germline ends. CDR3 sequence (DNA): TGCAGCGTTGAAGGTCTCCAGGGGAAATTTAATGAAAAACTGTTTTTT. Protein sequence: CSVEGLQGKFNEKLFF.

The rearrangement links TRBV25-1 to TRBJ2-2; perhaps TRBD1 as D (5 bases). The CDR3 has 16 amino acids. Germline V gene lookup returns CDR1 MGHDK and CDR2 SYGVNS. Trimming stripped 1 base from V and 8 bases from J, with 17 bases between. CDR3 in amino acids: CASSEWGSRAKGELFF. The DNA of the CDR3 is TGTGCCAGCAGTGAATGGGGATCCAGGGCCAAGGGGGAGCTGTTTTTT.

This sequence joins TRBV6-5 and TRBJ1-1, with D perhaps matching TRBD1 (6 bases). The V and J ends lost 6 bases and 6 bases respectively, with 14 bases between them. This CDR3 has 13 residues. Germline CDR1 reads MNHEY; CDR2 reads SVGAGI. The CDR3 DNA reads TGTGCCAGCAGCTTACAGGGATCCCCTGAAGCTTTCTTT. It specifies CASSLQGSPEAFF.

V gene TRBV25-1 combines with J gene TRBJ1-1; no firm D call. CDR1 is MGHDK and CDR2 is SYGVNS in the germline V gene. Trimming took 0 bases from V and 2 from J, leaving 10 bases between them. The length of the CDR3 is 15 residues. CDR3 residues: CASSEYGPLNTEAFF. CDR3 coding DNA: TGTGCCAGCAGTGAATATGGGCCCTTAAACACTGAAGCTTTCTTT.

CDR3 bases: TGTGCCAGCAGCTTAGCGGGTTACACTGAAGCTTTCTTT. It encodes CASSLAGYTEAFF. The rearrangement links TRBV7-2 to TRBJ1-1; D remains unclear. CDR1 is SGHTA, CDR2 FQGNSA, per germline. V gave up 0 bases and J gave up 3 bases, with 5 bases separating them. The CDR3 runs 13 residues.

The CDR3 DNA sequence: TGTGCCAGCAGTGAAAGGTGGAAAGGAGGCGAGCAGTACTTC. Translating it yields CASSERWKGGEQYF. V gene TRBV6-1 combines with J gene TRBJ2-7; a weak D match, TRBD2 (5 bases). V lost 2 bases, J lost 6 bases, and 14 bases lay in between. Germline CDR1 and CDR2: MNHNS and SASEGT. The CDR3 extends over 14 amino acids.

The genes are TRBV27 and TRBJ1-1; perhaps TRBD1 as D (5 bases). Germline V gene sequence: CDR1 MNHEY, CDR2 SMNVEV (reference sequence). With 3 bases removed from V and 6 bases from J, the gap between germline ends came to 8 bases. This CDR3 has 12 residues. The CDR3 region has the DNA TGTGCCAGCAGTTTCTGGGGCGCTGAAGCTTTCTTT. Protein sequence: CASSFWGAEAFF.

The chain is built from TRBV12-5 and TRBJ2-3; D not certain. The CDR3 covers 11 residues. Per the germline V gene, CDR1 is LGHNT and CDR2 is FRNRAP. Trimming shortened V by 0 bases and J by 8 bases, and 3 bases separated the two germline ends. As DNA, the CDR3 is TGTGCTAGTGGTTTGGTGGCTACGCAGTATTTT. Protein sequence: CASGLVATQYF.

The rearrangement uses TRBV6-2 or TRBV6-3 and TRBJ2-1; D not resolved. Germline V CDR1 and CDR2: MNHEY, SVGEGT. The CDR3 is 13 residues long. Trimming took 0 bases from V and 9 from J, leaving 9 bases between them. Here the CDR3 DNA reads TGTGCCAGCAGTTACTCTCTTGGTTTTGAGCAGTTCTTC. Translating gives CASSYSLGFEQFF.

The V gene is TRBV19, the J gene TRBJ1-5; D is uncertain. Germline CDR1 LNHDA, CDR2 SQIVND (reference sequence). Trimming cost V 3 bases and J 5 bases, with 11 bases left between them. The CDR3 covers 14 residues. The CDR3 DNA reads TGTGCCAGTAGTATTCGACTGACCGATCAGCCCCAGCATTTT. Protein: CASSIRLTDQPQHF.

This clone was detected a few times. This chain uses TRBV5-4 with TRBJ2-7; 14 bases are a match to TRBD2. V was pared by 4 bases and J by 6 bases, with 12 bases of the junction left unmatched. The CDR3 has 17 residues. Germline CDR1 reads SGHNT; CDR2 reads YYREEE (reference sequence). DNA of the CDR3: TGTGCCAGCAGCGAGGCCGGGACTAGCGGGAGATCGGGCGAGCAGTACTTC. Its protein is CASSEAGTSGRSGEQYF. Filled out from reference TRBV5-4 and TRBJ2-7, the complete variable domain reads ETGVTQSPTHLIKTRGQQVTLRCSSQSGHNTVSWYQQALGQGPQFIFQYYREEENGRGNFPPRFSGLQFPNYSSELNVNALELDDSALYLCASSEAGTSGRSGEQYFGPGTRLTVT.